Listed below are T cell receptor beta chains from one sample, sequenced in a study of cytotoxic CD8 clonotypes in ibrutinib-treated CLL. The table came from immunoSEQ multiplex PCR; TCRdb's copy has only in-frame clones and leaves some out. The sample lists 150,000 to 200,000 clones, 88% seen once, with roughly 3% in the top ten. The specimen comprised PBMCs, sampled at disease progression, from a patient treated with ibrutinib. Every receptor here comes from a human donor with chronic lymphocytic leukemia. Both conserved end residues are part of each CDR3. The D gene is left open where the match is weak. Clone size is not always given. Where it is, it says once, few, many or a class for expanded clones.

v_call	cdr3_length	j_call	clone_size	d_call	cdr3_aa	cdr3_nt
TRBV7-6	12	TRBJ2-7	few	TRBD2	CASSPNGREQYF	TGTGCCAGCAGCCCAAACGGGAGGGAGCAGTACTTC
TRBV15	15	TRBJ2-7	-	-	CATSRDPAANYEQYF	TGTGCCACCAGCAGAGATCCGGCAGCTAACTACGAGCAGTACTTC
TRBV6-5	14	TRBJ1-2	-	TRBD1	CASTQGGQYEGYTF	TGTGCCAGCACCCAGGGGGGACAGTATGAAGGCTACACCTTC
TRBV28	15	TRBJ2-7	-	TRBD1	CASSQTGQGKYEQYF	TGTGCCAGCAGTCAAACCGGACAGGGGAAGTACGAGCAGTACTTC
TRBV7-2	17	TRBJ1-2	-	-	CASSPRGAGRDPRGYTF	TGTGCCAGCAGCCCAAGGGGGGCAGGGAGGGACCCAAGAGGCTACACCTTC
TRBV18	13	TRBJ2-7	-	-	CASSPQSSYEQYF	TGTGCCAGCTCACCCCAAAGCTCCTACGAGCAGTACTTC
TRBV7-2	14	TRBJ2-5	-	-	CASSFMGGQETQYF	TGTGCCAGCAGCTTTATGGGAGGCCAAGAGACCCAGTACTTC
TRBV29-1	12	TRBJ2-7	-	-	CSVGGDFYEQYF	TGCAGCGTCGGTGGGGATTTCTACGAGCAGTACTTC
TRBV25-1	12	TRBJ1-6	-	TRBD1	CASRQGSSPLHF	TGTGCCAGCAGACAGGGGAGTTCACCCCTCCACTTT
TRBV29-1	13	TRBJ2-7	-	TRBD2	CSVDAGVLGEQYF	TGCAGCGTTGATGCGGGAGTTTTGGGAGAGCAGTACTTC
TRBV19	15	TRBJ1-3	-	TRBD1	CASSTGTGVGNTIYF	TGTGCCAGTAGTACAGGGACAGGGGTTGGAAACACCATATATTTT
TRBV14	17	TRBJ2-1	-	TRBD2	CASDAASGRADHNEQFF	TGTGCCAGCGATGCGGCTAGCGGGAGGGCCGACCACAATGAGCAGTTCTTC
TRBV28	18	TRBJ2-6	-	TRBD1	CASSFLGQGTSGANVLTF	TGTGCCAGCAGTTTCTTGGGACAGGGGACGTCTGGGGCCAACGTCCTGACTTTC
TRBV11-2	14	TRBJ1-3	-	-	CASSLGTSGNTIYF	TGTGCCAGCAGCTTAGGGACTAGCGGAAACACCATATATTTT
TRBV6-6	14	TRBJ1-2	-	-	CASSYTGSSYGYTF	TGTGCCAGCAGTTATACAGGGTCCTCATATGGCTACACCTTC
TRBV9	15	TRBJ2-3	-	TRBD1	CASSQGAISTDTQYF	TGTGCCAGCAGCCAGGGGGCCATCAGCACAGATACGCAGTATTTT
TRBV9	15	TRBJ1-2	-	TRBD1	CASSGQDRGVNGYTF	TGTGCCAGCAGCGGACAGGACAGGGGGGTAAATGGCTACACCTTC
TRBV6-5	15	TRBJ1-2	-	-	CASRAGAPTNYGYTF	TGTGCCAGCAGGGCGGGGGCCCCTACTAACTATGGCTACACCTTC
TRBV9	15	TRBJ2-5	-	-	CASSRGAGSEETQYF	TGTGCCAGCAGCCGCGGGGCAGGGTCGGAGGAGACCCAGTACTTC
TRBV9	15	TRBJ1-2	once	-	CASSVDSKYNYGYTF	TGTGCCAGCAGCGTAGACAGCAAATACAACTATGGCTACACCTTC
TRBV7-2	15	TRBJ1-2	-	TRBD1	CASSRGTGATVGYTF	TGTGCCAGCAGCCGCGGCACAGGGGCAACGGTTGGCTACACCTTC
TRBV7-9	14	TRBJ1-1	-	-	CASSLEGRNTEAFF	TGTGCCAGCAGCTTAGAGGGCAGGAACACTGAAGCTTTCTTT
TRBV13	14	TRBJ2-7	-	TRBD1	CASSSTGRGYEQYF	TGTGCCAGCAGCTCGACAGGGAGAGGCTACGAGCAGTACTTC
TRBV14	15	TRBJ1-2	-	-	CASSRDPYPRDGYTF	TGTGCCAGCAGCCGAGACCCATACCCTCGCGATGGCTACACCTTC
TRBV15	15	TRBJ2-3	-	-	CATSRDRQRTDTQYF	TGTGCCACCAGCAGAGATAGGCAGAGAACAGATACGCAGTATTTT
TRBV6-4	15	TRBJ2-5	-	-	CASSASGMGQETQYF	TGTGCCAGCAGTGCCTCAGGGATGGGGCAAGAGACCCAGTACTTC
TRBV5-6	15	TRBJ2-5	few	-	CASSLDVAGQETQYF	TGTGCCAGCAGCTTGGATGTGGCGGGACAAGAGACCCAGTACTTC
TRBV9	14	TRBJ2-7	-	TRBD1	CASSPWDREYEQYF	TGTGCCAGCAGCCCTTGGGACAGGGAGTACGAGCAGTACTTC
TRBV9	16	TRBJ2-5	-	TRBD1	CASSPGTGGAEETQYF	TGTGCCAGCAGCCCAGGGACAGGAGGCGCCGAAGAGACCCAGTACTTC